This is a list of T cell receptor beta chains from one sample in a study of chemoradiotherapy in HPV16-positive cancers. Data came from immunoSEQ multiplex PCR; TCRdb stores just in-frame clones and leaves some out. This sample has about 6,100 clones; around 70% occur once, and the top ten carry 25% to 35%. The sample in question was tumor tissue, obtained from a patient who underwent chemoradiotherapy. The receptors shown here come from a human donor with HPV-associated anogenital cancer. Each CDR3 is given with its conserved first and last residue. A D gene is named only where the DNA matches it firmly. Clone size is shown for a subset of rows, as once, few, many or a class of expanded clone.

abundance: NA
v_gene: TRBV11-3
d_gene: TRBD2
j_gene: TRBJ2-1
CDR3nt: TGTGCCAGCAGCTTAGATGGGACTAGCGGGAGTAGGGCCTACAATGAGCAGTTCTTC
CDR3aa: CASSLDGTSGSRAYNEQFF

abundance: large
v_gene: TRBV19
d_gene: NA
j_gene: TRBJ1-1
CDR3nt: TGTGCCAGTAGTATAGTAGCGACGACGAGTACTGAAGCTTTCTTT
CDR3aa: CASSIVATTSTEAFF

abundance: NA
v_gene: TRBV11-2
d_gene: NA
j_gene: TRBJ2-1
CDR3nt: TGTGCCAGCAGCTTTAGTCCGAATAACAATGAGCAGTTCTTC
CDR3aa: CASSFSPNNNEQFF

abundance: once
v_gene: TRBV5-6
d_gene: NA
j_gene: TRBJ1-5
CDR3nt: TGTGCCAGCAGCTTGGCCTTGGGACGGGACAATCAGCCCCAGCATTTT
CDR3aa: CASSLALGRDNQPQHF

abundance: NA
v_gene: TRBV6-6
d_gene: TRBD1
j_gene: TRBJ1-2
CDR3nt: TGTGCCAGCAGGGACAGGGGGGGAGGCTACACCTTC
CDR3aa: CASRDRGGGYTF

abundance: NA
v_gene: TRBV2
d_gene: TRBD2
j_gene: TRBJ2-3
CDR3nt: TGTGCCAGCAGTGAAGGGGTTCGACTAGCGGGAGTACGTACGCAGTATTTT
CDR3aa: CASSEGVRLAGVRTQYF

abundance: NA
v_gene: TRBV4-1
d_gene: TRBD1
j_gene: TRBJ1-5
CDR3nt: TGCGCCAGCAGCCTTGGACAGGGACCCGTGAGTCAGCCCCAGCATTTT
CDR3aa: CASSLGQGPVSQPQHF

abundance: NA
v_gene: TRBV5-1
d_gene: TRBD2
j_gene: TRBJ2-4
CDR3nt: TGCGCCAGCAGCTCGACTAGCTTGAGCATTCAGTACTTC
CDR3aa: CASSSTSLSIQYF

abundance: NA
v_gene: TRBV7-6
d_gene: TRBD1
j_gene: TRBJ1-1
CDR3nt: TGTGCCAGCAGCAACCGGGACAGGGAAGCTTTCTTT
CDR3aa: CASSNRDREAFF

abundance: NA
v_gene: TRBV7-9
d_gene: NA
j_gene: TRBJ2-3
CDR3nt: TGTGCCAGCAGCACAGACTTGGGAGGCACAGATACGCAGTATTTT
CDR3aa: CASSTDLGGTDTQYF

abundance: NA
v_gene: TRBV7-9
d_gene: NA
j_gene: TRBJ1-1
CDR3nt: TGTGCCAGTGCCCAGGGGACTGAAGCTTTCTTT
CDR3aa: CASAQGTEAFF

abundance: few
v_gene: TRBV7-9
d_gene: NA
j_gene: TRBJ2-3
CDR3nt: TGTGCCAGCAGCTTAGGGATACGCACAGATACGCAGTATTTT
CDR3aa: CASSLGIRTDTQYF

abundance: NA
v_gene: TRBV30
d_gene: TRBD1
j_gene: TRBJ1-5
CDR3nt: TGTGCCTGGAGTGGGTCGGGGCAGGGGACAGGGGTTCAGCCCCAGCATTTT
CDR3aa: CAWSGSGQGTGVQPQHF

abundance: NA
v_gene: TRBV19
d_gene: NA
j_gene: TRBJ2-2
CDR3nt: TGTGCCGGCCCGTTGGGGGGGGAGCTGTTTTTT
CDR3aa: CAGPLGGELFF

abundance: NA
v_gene: TRBV19
d_gene: TRBD1
j_gene: TRBJ1-1
CDR3nt: TGTGCCAGTAGTATTTCCGCGACAGGGATCACTGAAGCTTTCTTT
CDR3aa: CASSISATGITEAFF

abundance: NA
v_gene: TRBV19
d_gene: NA
j_gene: TRBJ1-2
CDR3nt: TGTGCCAGTAGTCTACAGGGTATGGGCTACACCTTC
CDR3aa: CASSLQGMGYTF

abundance: NA
v_gene: TRBV28
d_gene: NA
j_gene: TRBJ1-2
CDR3nt: TGTGCCAGCAGTTTCCGGCAGCTTTCCTATGGCTACACCTTC
CDR3aa: CASSFRQLSYGYTF

abundance: NA
v_gene: TRBV7-2
d_gene: TRBD2
j_gene: TRBJ2-7
CDR3nt: TGTGCCAGCAGCTTACGGCTAGCGGGGACGGGCGAGCAGTACTTC
CDR3aa: CASSLRLAGTGEQYF

abundance: NA
v_gene: TRBV11-1
d_gene: NA
j_gene: TRBJ2-1
CDR3nt: TGTGCCAGCACCCCCTTACTTCCCGGTAATGAGCAGTTCTTC
CDR3aa: CASTPLLPGNEQFF

abundance: NA
v_gene: TRBV11-3
d_gene: TRBD1
j_gene: TRBJ2-2
CDR3nt: TGTGCCAGCAGCTCATGGGGACAGGGGGCCGCCGGGGAGCTGTTTTTT
CDR3aa: CASSSWGQGAAGELFF

abundance: NA
v_gene: TRBV18
d_gene: NA
j_gene: TRBJ2-7
CDR3nt: TGTGCCAGCTCATGGTGGGGTCGGGACGAGCAGTACTTC
CDR3aa: CASSWWGRDEQYF

abundance: NA
v_gene: TRBV6-1
d_gene: NA
j_gene: TRBJ1-2
CDR3nt: TGTGCCAGCAATGCCAATTTTGTATACACCTTC
CDR3aa: CASNANFVYTF

abundance: NA
v_gene: TRBV14
d_gene: TRBD2
j_gene: TRBJ2-7
CDR3nt: TGTGCCAGCAGCTACCCCGCTAGCGGGAGGGACGAGCAGTACTTC
CDR3aa: CASSYPASGRDEQYF

abundance: NA
v_gene: TRBV11-2
d_gene: NA
j_gene: TRBJ2-7
CDR3nt: TGTGCCAGCACCCTGGGCAGGCGAAGCGACGAGCAGTACTTC
CDR3aa: CASTLGRRSDEQYF

abundance: few
v_gene: TRBV2
d_gene: NA
j_gene: TRBJ2-7
CDR3nt: TGTGCCAGCAGGCACCGACAGTTACAATCCTACGAGCAGTACTTC
CDR3aa: CASRHRQLQSYEQYF

abundance: few
v_gene: TRBV11-2
d_gene: NA
j_gene: TRBJ2-3
CDR3nt: TGTGCCAGCAGCTTGGGGGATTCAGATACGCAGTATTTT
CDR3aa: CASSLGDSDTQYF

abundance: NA
v_gene: TRBV10-1
d_gene: TRBD1
j_gene: TRBJ2-3
CDR3nt: TGCGCCAGCAGTGAGTCTCGAGCGACAGGGGCAACAGATACGCAGTATTTT
CDR3aa: CASSESRATGATDTQYF

abundance: few
v_gene: TRBV19
d_gene: NA
j_gene: TRBJ2-1
CDR3nt: TGTGCCAGTAGTATGCCCCTCGGATGGACCTACAATGAGCAGTTCTTC
CDR3aa: CASSMPLGWTYNEQFF

abundance: once
v_gene: TRBV4-2
d_gene: NA
j_gene: TRBJ2-7
CDR3nt: TGTGCCAGCAGCCAAGCCGATGCAAGGGGGTCCTACGAGCAGTACTTC
CDR3aa: CASSQADARGSYEQYF

abundance: few
v_gene: TRBV7-9
d_gene: TRBD1
j_gene: TRBJ1-4
CDR3nt: TGTGCCAGCAGCGTAAGGACAGGGGGAGAAAAACTGTTTTTT
CDR3aa: CASSVRTGGEKLFF

abundance: NA
v_gene: TRBV4-1
d_gene: TRBD1
j_gene: TRBJ1-6
CDR3nt: TGCGCCAGCAGCCAAGATGGGGGACAGGATTGGTTTAGGCATTCACCCCTCCACTTT
CDR3aa: CASSQDGGQDWFRHSPLHF

abundance: NA
v_gene: TRBV30
d_gene: NA
j_gene: TRBJ2-1
CDR3nt: TGTGCCTTTTCGACAGCTTTCAATGAGCAGTTCTTC
CDR3aa: CAFSTAFNEQFF

abundance: NA
v_gene: TRBV5-4
d_gene: TRBD2
j_gene: TRBJ2-1
CDR3nt: TGTGCCAGCAGCCCGTACTTGGGGAGGGAGAGGTACAATGAGCAGTTCTTC
CDR3aa: CASSPYLGRERYNEQFF

abundance: few
v_gene: TRBV18
d_gene: NA
j_gene: TRBJ2-2
CDR3nt: TGTGCCAGCTCACCGACAGGGAACACCGGGGAGCTGTTTTTT
CDR3aa: CASSPTGNTGELFF

abundance: NA
v_gene: TRBV9
d_gene: TRBD1
j_gene: TRBJ1-1
CDR3nt: TGTGCCAGCAGCCTACAGGGGGCGGACACTGAAGCTTTCTTT
CDR3aa: CASSLQGADTEAFF

abundance: NA
v_gene: TRBV5-1
d_gene: NA
j_gene: TRBJ2-7
CDR3nt: TGCGCCAGCAGCAATACCGGGTCGGGCCCCGGGAGTGAGCAGTACTTC
CDR3aa: CASSNTGSGPGSEQYF